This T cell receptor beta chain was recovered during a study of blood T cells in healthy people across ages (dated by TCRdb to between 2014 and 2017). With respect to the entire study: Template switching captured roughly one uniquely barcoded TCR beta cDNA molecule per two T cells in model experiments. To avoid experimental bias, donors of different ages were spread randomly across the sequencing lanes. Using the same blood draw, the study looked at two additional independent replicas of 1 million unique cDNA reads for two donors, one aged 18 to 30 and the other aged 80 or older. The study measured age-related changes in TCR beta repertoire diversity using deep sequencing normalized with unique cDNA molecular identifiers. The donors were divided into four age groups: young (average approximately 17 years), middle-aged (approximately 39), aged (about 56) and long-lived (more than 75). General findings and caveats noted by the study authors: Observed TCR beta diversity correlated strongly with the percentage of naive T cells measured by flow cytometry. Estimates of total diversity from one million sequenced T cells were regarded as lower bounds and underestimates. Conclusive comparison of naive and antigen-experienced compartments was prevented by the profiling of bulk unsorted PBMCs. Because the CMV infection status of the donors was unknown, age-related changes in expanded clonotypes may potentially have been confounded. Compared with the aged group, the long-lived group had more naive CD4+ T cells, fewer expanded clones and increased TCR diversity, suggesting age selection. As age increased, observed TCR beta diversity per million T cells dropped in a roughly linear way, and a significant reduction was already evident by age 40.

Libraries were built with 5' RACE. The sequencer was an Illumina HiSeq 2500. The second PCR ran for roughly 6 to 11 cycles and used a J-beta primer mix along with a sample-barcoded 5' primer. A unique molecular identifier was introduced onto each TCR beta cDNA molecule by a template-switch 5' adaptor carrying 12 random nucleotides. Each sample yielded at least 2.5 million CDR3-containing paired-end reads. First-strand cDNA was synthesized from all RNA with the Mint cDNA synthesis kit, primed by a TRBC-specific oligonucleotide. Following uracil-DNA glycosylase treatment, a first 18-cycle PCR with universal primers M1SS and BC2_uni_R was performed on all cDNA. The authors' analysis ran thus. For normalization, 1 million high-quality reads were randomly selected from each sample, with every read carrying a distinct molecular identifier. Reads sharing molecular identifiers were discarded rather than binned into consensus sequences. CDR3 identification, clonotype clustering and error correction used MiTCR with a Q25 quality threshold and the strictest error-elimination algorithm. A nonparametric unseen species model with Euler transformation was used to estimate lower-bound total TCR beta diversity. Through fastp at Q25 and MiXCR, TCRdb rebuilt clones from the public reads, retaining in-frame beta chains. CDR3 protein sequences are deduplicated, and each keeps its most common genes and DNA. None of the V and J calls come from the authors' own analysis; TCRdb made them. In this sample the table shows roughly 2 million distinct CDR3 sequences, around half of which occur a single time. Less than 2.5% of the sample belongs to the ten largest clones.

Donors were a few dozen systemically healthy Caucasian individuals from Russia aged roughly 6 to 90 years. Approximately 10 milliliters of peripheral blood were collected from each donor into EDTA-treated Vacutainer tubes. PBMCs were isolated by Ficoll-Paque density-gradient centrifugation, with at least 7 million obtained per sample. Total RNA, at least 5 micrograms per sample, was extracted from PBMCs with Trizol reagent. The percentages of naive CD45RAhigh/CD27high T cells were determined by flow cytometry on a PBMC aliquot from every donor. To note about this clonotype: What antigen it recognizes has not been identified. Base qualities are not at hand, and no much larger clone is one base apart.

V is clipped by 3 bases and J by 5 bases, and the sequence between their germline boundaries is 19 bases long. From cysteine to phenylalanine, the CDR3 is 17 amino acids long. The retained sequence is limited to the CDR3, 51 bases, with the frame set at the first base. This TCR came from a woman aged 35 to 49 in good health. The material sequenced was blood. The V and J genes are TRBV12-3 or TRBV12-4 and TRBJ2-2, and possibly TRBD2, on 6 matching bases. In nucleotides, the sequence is TGTGCCAGCAGTTTTAAGTCTGGGACTGGTAGTACCGGGGAGCTGTTTTTT. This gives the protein CASSFKSGTGSTGELFF.